One T cell receptor beta chain is described in this entry. Clones were sequenced by immunoSEQ multiplex PCR, and TCRdb holds only the in-frame ones, with some missing. The table records about 20,000 clones, 70% to 90% of them present only once. This entry is derived from a study of blood T cell repertoires in COVID-19. Turning to the study itself: Sources were T cells, B-cell-depleted T cells, or PBMCs; the material itself was cDNA or gDNA.

This receptor was identified in a human donor in a cohort sampled during active COVID-19. Sequenced: peripheral blood.

The CDR3 region is CASSESLAGETQYF. The CDR3 nucleotides are TGTGCCAGCAGTGAAAGTCTAGCGGGAGAGACCCAGTACTTC. V and J are TRBV2 and TRBJ2-5, with 8 positions matching TRBD2. CDR3 length: 14 residues. Germline trimming cut 2 bases from V and 4 bases from J; bases unmatched to any gene: 3. Looked up from germline, CDR1 is SNHLY and CDR2 is FYNNEI. The full variable domain, in which reference TRBV2 and TRBJ2-5 provide the parts outside the CDR3, is EPEVTQTPSHQVTQMGQEVILRCVPISNHLYFYWYRQILGQKVEFLVSFYNNEISEKSEIFDDQFSVERPDGSNFTLKIRSTKLEDSAMYFCASSESLAGETQYFGPGTRLLVL.